These T cell receptor beta chains were read from a single sample in a study of T cell changes during pregnancy in multiple sclerosis. The data were produced by immunoSEQ multiplex PCR, yet TCRdb's version contains in-frame clones alone and is incomplete. The table has over 50,000 clones, around 90% seen once; the top ten hold under 2%. The source was peripheral blood, collected in the first trimester of pregnancy. Receptors originate from a female donor with multiple sclerosis, enrolled in a pregnancy study. Each CDR3 is given with its conserved first and last residue. The order of the fields is CDR3 protein, CDR3 DNA, D gene, V gene, clone size, J gene. A D gene is named only where the DNA matches it firmly. Size is omitted from some rows. Given values are once, few, many or a class for expanded clones.

CDR3 protein: CASSSTLTGYGYTF; CDR3 DNA: TGTGCCAGCAGCTCCACCCTAACGGGCTATGGCTACACCTTC; D gene: -; V gene: TRBV7-2; clone size: -; J gene: TRBJ1-2
CDR3 protein: CASGPVWLDTQYF; CDR3 DNA: TGTGCCAGCGGCCCAGTTTGGCTAGATACGCAGTATTTT; D gene: -; V gene: TRBV6-1; clone size: once; J gene: TRBJ2-3
CDR3 protein: CASSPREGTYEQYF; CDR3 DNA: TGTGCCAGCAGCCCACGGGAGGGAACCTACGAGCAGTACTTC; D gene: TRBD2; V gene: TRBV7-8; clone size: -; J gene: TRBJ2-7
CDR3 protein: CASSQVFSYEQYF; CDR3 DNA: TGCGCCAGCAGCCAAGTATTCTCCTACGAGCAGTACTTC; D gene: -; V gene: TRBV4-1; clone size: few; J gene: TRBJ2-7
CDR3 protein: CASSYQGSSGNTIYF; CDR3 DNA: TGTGCCAGCAGTTACCAGGGGAGCTCTGGAAACACCATATATTTT; D gene: -; V gene: TRBV6-5; clone size: -; J gene: TRBJ1-3
CDR3 protein: CASKYEAETQYF; CDR3 DNA: TGTGCCAGCAAATACGAGGCGGAGACCCAGTACTTC; D gene: -; V gene: TRBV2; clone size: -; J gene: TRBJ2-5
CDR3 protein: CASSLPGLANEQFF; CDR3 DNA: TGTGCCAGCAGCTTACCGGGACTAGCCAATGAGCAGTTCTTC; D gene: TRBD2; V gene: TRBV7-9; clone size: -; J gene: TRBJ2-1
CDR3 protein: CASSQQPYEQYF; CDR3 DNA: TGTGCCAGCAGCCAACAACCCTACGAGCAGTACTTC; D gene: -; V gene: TRBV7-2; clone size: -; J gene: TRBJ2-7
CDR3 protein: CASSRGSSGNTIYF; CDR3 DNA: TGTGCCAGCAGCCGAGGGAGCTCTGGAAACACCATATATTTT; D gene: -; V gene: TRBV6-5; clone size: -; J gene: TRBJ1-3
CDR3 protein: CASSQVTGGSSTDTQYF; CDR3 DNA: TGTGCCAGCAGCCAAGTTACAGGGGGCTCTAGCACAGATACGCAGTATTTT; D gene: TRBD1; V gene: TRBV4-2; clone size: -; J gene: TRBJ2-3
CDR3 protein: CAISPRQYGYTF; CDR3 DNA: TGTGCCATCAGTCCTAGGCAATATGGCTACACCTTC; D gene: -; V gene: TRBV10-3; clone size: -; J gene: TRBJ1-2
CDR3 protein: CASSDLGGLAASTDTQYF; CDR3 DNA: TGTGCCAGCAGTGACCTCGGGGGACTAGCGGCTAGCACAGATACGCAGTATTTT; D gene: TRBD2; V gene: TRBV4-2; clone size: -; J gene: TRBJ2-3
CDR3 protein: CASSLYSTYEQYF; CDR3 DNA: TGTGCCAGCAGTCTGTACTCCACGTACGAGCAGTACTTC; D gene: -; V gene: TRBV2; clone size: -; J gene: TRBJ2-7
CDR3 protein: CAWSRGRAGETQYF; CDR3 DNA: TGTGCCTGGAGTCGCGGGAGGGCGGGAGAGACCCAGTACTTC; D gene: TRBD2; V gene: TRBV30; clone size: -; J gene: TRBJ2-5
CDR3 protein: CASSYPGDRSEAFF; CDR3 DNA: TGTGCCAGCAGTTACCCGGGAGACCGGTCTGAAGCTTTCTTT; D gene: -; V gene: TRBV6-6; clone size: -; J gene: TRBJ1-1
CDR3 protein: CASTVPGIPYEQYF; CDR3 DNA: TGCGCCAGCACGGTTCCGGGAATCCCCTACGAGCAGTACTTC; D gene: -; V gene: TRBV5-1; clone size: once; J gene: TRBJ2-7
CDR3 protein: CASSFDRIEDTEAFF; CDR3 DNA: TGTGCCAGCAGCTTTGACAGGATCGAGGACACTGAAGCTTTCTTT; D gene: -; V gene: TRBV7-3; clone size: -; J gene: TRBJ1-1
CDR3 protein: CASSQEGMGAAISYEQYF; CDR3 DNA: TGCGCCAGCAGCCAAGAAGGGATGGGAGCGGCAATCTCCTACGAGCAGTACTTC; D gene: -; V gene: TRBV4-1; clone size: -; J gene: TRBJ2-7
CDR3 protein: CASSSYGAFFGIDQYF; CDR3 DNA: TGTGCCAGCAGTTCCTATGGGGCGTTTTTTGGGATAGACCAGTACTTC; D gene: -; V gene: TRBV27; clone size: -; J gene: TRBJ2-7
CDR3 protein: CAISEGTSGYEQYF; CDR3 DNA: TGTGCCATCAGTGAAGGGACTAGCGGCTACGAGCAGTACTTC; D gene: TRBD2; V gene: TRBV10-3; clone size: -; J gene: TRBJ2-7
CDR3 protein: CASTLGGSMNTEAFF; CDR3 DNA: TGCGCCAGCACCTTAGGGGGCAGTATGAACACTGAAGCTTTCTTT; D gene: TRBD1; V gene: TRBV4-1; clone size: few; J gene: TRBJ1-1
CDR3 protein: CASSESGNEQFF; CDR3 DNA: TGTGCCAGCAGCGAGAGCGGGAATGAGCAGTTCTTC; D gene: -; V gene: TRBV9; clone size: -; J gene: TRBJ2-1
CDR3 protein: CASSSLGTLAGGGEDEQFF; CDR3 DNA: TGTGCCAGCAGCTCCTTAGGTACTCTAGCGGGAGGCGGCGAGGATGAGCAGTTCTTC; D gene: TRBD2; V gene: TRBV28; clone size: -; J gene: TRBJ2-1
CDR3 protein: CASSLDGREAFF; CDR3 DNA: TGTGCCAGCAGCTTAGATGGCAGGGAAGCTTTCTTT; D gene: -; V gene: TRBV11-3; clone size: -; J gene: TRBJ1-1
CDR3 protein: CASSLGDRTVGTQYF; CDR3 DNA: TGCGCCAGCAGCTTAGGGGATCGAACGGTAGGGACCCAGTACTTC; D gene: -; V gene: TRBV5-1; clone size: many; J gene: TRBJ2-5
CDR3 protein: CAISDEETYTDTQYF; CDR3 DNA: TGTGCCATCAGTGATGAGGAAACCTACACAGATACGCAGTATTTT; D gene: -; V gene: TRBV10-3; clone size: -; J gene: TRBJ2-3
CDR3 protein: CASQPTSPKETQYF; CDR3 DNA: TGTGCCAGCCAACCTACTAGCCCCAAAGAGACCCAGTACTTC; D gene: -; V gene: TRBV28; clone size: -; J gene: TRBJ2-5